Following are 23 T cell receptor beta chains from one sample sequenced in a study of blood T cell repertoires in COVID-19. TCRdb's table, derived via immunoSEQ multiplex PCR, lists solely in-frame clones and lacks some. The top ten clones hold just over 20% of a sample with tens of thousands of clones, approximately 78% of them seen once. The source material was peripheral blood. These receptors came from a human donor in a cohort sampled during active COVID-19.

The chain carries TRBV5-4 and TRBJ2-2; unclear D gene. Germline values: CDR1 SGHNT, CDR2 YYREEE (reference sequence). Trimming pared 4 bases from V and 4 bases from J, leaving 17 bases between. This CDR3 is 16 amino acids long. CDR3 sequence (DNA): TGTGCCAGCAGCACCCCCCGGGTAGTGGGCACCGGGGAGCTGTTTTTT. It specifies CASSTPRVVGTGELFF. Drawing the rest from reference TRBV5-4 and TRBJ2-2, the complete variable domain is ETGVTQSPTHLIKTRGQQVTLRCSSQSGHNTVSWYQQALGQGPQFIFQYYREEENGRGNFPPRFSGLQFPNYSSELNVNALELDDSALYLCASSTPRVVGTGELFFGEGSRLTVL.

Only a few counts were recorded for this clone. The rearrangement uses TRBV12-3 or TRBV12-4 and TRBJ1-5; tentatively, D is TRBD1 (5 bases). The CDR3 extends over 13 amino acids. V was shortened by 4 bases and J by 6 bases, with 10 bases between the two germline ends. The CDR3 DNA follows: TGTGCCAGCAGTTCTCGCGGGGGTCAGCCCCAGCATTTT. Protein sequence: CASSSRGGQPQHF.

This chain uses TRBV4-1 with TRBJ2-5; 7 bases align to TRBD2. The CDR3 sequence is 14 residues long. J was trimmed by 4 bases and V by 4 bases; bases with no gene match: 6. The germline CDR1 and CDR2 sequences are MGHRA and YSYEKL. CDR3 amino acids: CASSLREGRETQYF. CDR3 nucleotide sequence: TGCGCCAGCAGCCTGAGGGAGGGCCGAGAGACCCAGTACTTC.

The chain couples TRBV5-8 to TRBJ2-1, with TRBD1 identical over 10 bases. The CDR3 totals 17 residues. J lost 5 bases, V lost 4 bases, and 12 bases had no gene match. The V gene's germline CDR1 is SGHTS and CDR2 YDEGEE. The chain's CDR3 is CASSLSRQGAMDNEQFF. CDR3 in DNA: TGTGCCAGCAGCCTATCCCGACAGGGGGCGATGGACAATGAGCAGTTCTTC. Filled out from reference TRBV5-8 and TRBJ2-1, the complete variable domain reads EAGVTQSPTHLIKTRGQQATLRCSPISGHTSVYWYQQALGLGLQFLLWYDEGEERNRGNFPPRFSGRQFPNYSSELNVNALELEDSALYLCASSLSRQGAMDNEQFFGPGTRLTVL.

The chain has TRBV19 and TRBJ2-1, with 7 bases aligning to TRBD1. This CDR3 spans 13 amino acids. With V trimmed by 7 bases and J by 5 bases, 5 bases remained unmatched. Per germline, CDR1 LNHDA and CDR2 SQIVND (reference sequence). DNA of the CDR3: TGTGCCAGTACCAGGGACAGCCACAATGAGCAGTTCTTC. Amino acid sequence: CASTRDSHNEQFF.

DNA for the CDR3: TGTGCCAGCAGCCCCTCTGCGGGACGGCCTTACGAGCAGTACTTC. It specifies CASSPSAGRPYEQYF. The rearrangement joins TRBV11-3 to TRBJ2-7; perhaps TRBD2 as D (6 bases). Trimming removed 5 bases at V and 4 bases at J, with 18 bases between. Germline CDR1 reads SGHNT; CDR2 reads YENEEA. The length of the CDR3 is 15 residues.

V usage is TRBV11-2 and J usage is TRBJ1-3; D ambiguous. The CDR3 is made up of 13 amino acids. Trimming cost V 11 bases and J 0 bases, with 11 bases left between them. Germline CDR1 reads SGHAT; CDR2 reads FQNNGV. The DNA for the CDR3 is TGTGCCTGGTCAGAAACCTCTGGAAACACCATATATTTT. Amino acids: CAWSETSGNTIYF.

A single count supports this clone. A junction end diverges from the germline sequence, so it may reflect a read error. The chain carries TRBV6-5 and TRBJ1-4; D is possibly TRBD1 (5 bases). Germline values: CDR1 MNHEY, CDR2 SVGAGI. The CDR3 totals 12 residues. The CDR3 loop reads CASRETGGVLVF. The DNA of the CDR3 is TGTGCCAGCAGGGAGACGGGGGGGGTGTTGGTTTTT.

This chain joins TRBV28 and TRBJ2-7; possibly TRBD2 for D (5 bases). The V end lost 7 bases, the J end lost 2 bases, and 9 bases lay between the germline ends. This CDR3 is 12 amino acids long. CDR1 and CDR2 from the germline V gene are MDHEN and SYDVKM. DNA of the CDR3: TGTGCCAGCATCAGAGGGACCTACGAGCAGTACTTC. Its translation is CASIRGTYEQYF. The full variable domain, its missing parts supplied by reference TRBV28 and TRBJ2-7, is DVKVTQSSRYLVKRTGEKVFLECVQDMDHENMFWYRQDPGLGLRLIYFSYDVKMKEKGDIPEGYSVSREKKERFSLILESASTNQTSMYLCASIRGTYEQYFGPGTRLTVT.

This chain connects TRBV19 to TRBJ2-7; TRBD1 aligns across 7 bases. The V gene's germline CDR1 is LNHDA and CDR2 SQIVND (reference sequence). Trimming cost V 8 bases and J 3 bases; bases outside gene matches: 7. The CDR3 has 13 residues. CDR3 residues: CASRGDRDYEQYF. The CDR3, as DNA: TGTGCCAGTCGAGGGGACAGAGACTACGAGCAGTACTTC.

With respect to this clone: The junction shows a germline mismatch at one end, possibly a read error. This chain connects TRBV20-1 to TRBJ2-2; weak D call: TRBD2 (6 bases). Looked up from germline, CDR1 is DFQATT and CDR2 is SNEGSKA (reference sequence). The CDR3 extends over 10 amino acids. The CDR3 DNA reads TGCACTCGGGACTCCGGGCAGCTGTTTTTT. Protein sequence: CTRDSGQLFF.

In nucleotides, the CDR3 is TGTGCCAGCAGCTTAACAGAATTCTATGGCTACACCTTC. Protein sequence: CASSLTEFYGYTF. The J gene is TRBJ1-2, the V gene TRBV7-9; no clear D gene. Trimming pared 2 bases from V and 4 bases from J, leaving 8 bases between. This CDR3 spans 13 amino acids. Germline CDR1 is SEHNR and CDR2 is FQNEAQ (reference sequence).

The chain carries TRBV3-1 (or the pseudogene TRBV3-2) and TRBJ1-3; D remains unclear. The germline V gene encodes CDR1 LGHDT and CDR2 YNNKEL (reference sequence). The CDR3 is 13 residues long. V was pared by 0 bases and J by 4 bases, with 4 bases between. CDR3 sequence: CASSQERGNTIYF. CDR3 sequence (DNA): TGTGCCAGCAGCCAAGAGAGGGGAAACACCATATATTTT.

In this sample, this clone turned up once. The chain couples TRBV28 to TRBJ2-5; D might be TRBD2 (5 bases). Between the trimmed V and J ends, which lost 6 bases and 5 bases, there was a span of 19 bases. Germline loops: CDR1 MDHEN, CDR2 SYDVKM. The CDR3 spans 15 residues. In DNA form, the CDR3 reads TGTGCCAGCAGCCTACCTGGTTTCCGCGGGGAGACCCAGTACTTC. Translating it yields CASSLPGFRGETQYF.

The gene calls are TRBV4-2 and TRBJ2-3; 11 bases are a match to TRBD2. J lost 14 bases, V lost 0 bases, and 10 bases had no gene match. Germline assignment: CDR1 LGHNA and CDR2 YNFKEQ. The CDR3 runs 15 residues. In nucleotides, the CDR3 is TGTGCCAGCAGCCAAGATTCGGATAGCGGGGGGGCACGGTATTTT. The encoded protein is CASSQDSDSGGARYF.

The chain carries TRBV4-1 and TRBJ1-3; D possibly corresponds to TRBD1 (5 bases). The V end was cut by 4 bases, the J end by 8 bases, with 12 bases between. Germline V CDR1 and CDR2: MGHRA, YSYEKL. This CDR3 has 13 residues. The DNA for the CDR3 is TGCGCCAGCAGCCTAGGACATTCGGACACCATATATTTT. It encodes CASSLGHSDTIYF.

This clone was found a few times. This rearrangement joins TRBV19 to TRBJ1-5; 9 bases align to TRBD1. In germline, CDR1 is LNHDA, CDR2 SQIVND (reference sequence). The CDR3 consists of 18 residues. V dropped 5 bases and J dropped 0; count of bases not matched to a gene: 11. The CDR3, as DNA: TGTGCCAGTAGTTCCACCGGGACAGGGTCCTATAGCAATCAGCCCCAGCATTTT. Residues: CASSSTGTGSYSNQPQHF.

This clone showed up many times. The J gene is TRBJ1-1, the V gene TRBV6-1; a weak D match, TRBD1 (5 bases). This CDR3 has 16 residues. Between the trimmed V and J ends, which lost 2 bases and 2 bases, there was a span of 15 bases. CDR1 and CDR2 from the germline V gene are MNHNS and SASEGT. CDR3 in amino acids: CASSEMGWGGNTEAFF. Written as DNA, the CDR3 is TGTGCCAGCAGTGAAATGGGTTGGGGGGGTAACACTGAAGCTTTCTTT.

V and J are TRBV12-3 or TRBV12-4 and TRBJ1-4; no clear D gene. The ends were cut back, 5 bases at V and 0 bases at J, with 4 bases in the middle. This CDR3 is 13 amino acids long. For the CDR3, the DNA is TGTGCCAGCAGTCCCACAACTAATGAAAAACTGTTTTTT. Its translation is CASSPTTNEKLFF.

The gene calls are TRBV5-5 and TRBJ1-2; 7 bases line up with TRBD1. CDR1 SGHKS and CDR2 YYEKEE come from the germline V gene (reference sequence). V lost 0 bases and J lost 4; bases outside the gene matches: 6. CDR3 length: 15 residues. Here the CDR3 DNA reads TGTGCCAGCAGCTTGGCGAACAGGGGAGTCTATGGCTACACCTTC. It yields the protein CASSLANRGVYGYTF. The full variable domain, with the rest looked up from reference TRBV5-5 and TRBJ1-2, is DAGVTQSPTHLIKTRGQQVTLRCSPISGHKSVSWYQQVLGQGPQFIFQYYEKEERGRGNFPDRFSARQFPNYSSELNVNALLLGDSALYLCASSLANRGVYGYTFGSGTRLTVV.

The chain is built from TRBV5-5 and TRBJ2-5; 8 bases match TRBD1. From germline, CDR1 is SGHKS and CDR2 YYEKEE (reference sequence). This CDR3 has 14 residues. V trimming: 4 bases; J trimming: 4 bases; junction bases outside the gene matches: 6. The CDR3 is CASSPPGGRETQYF. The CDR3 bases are TGTGCCAGCAGCCCGCCAGGGGGCCGAGAGACCCAGTACTTC. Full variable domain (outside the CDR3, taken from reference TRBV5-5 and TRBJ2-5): DAGVTQSPTHLIKTRGQQVTLRCSPISGHKSVSWYQQVLGQGPQFIFQYYEKEERGRGNFPDRFSARQFPNYSSELNVNALLLGDSALYLCASSPPGGRETQYFGPGTRLLVL.

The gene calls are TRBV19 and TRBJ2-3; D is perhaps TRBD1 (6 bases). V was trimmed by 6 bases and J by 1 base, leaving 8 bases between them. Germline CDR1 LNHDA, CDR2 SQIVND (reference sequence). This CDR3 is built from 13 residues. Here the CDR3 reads CASSNRGTDTQYF. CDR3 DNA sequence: TGTGCCAGTAGCAACAGGGGCACAGATACGCAGTATTTT.

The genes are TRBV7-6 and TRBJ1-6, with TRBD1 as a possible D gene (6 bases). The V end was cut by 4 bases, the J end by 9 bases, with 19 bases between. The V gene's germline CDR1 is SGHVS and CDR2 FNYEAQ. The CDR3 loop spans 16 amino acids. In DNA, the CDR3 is TGTGCCAGCAGCTACACCCGGGACATGGGAGCTTCACCCCTCCACTTT. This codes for CASSYTRDMGASPLHF.